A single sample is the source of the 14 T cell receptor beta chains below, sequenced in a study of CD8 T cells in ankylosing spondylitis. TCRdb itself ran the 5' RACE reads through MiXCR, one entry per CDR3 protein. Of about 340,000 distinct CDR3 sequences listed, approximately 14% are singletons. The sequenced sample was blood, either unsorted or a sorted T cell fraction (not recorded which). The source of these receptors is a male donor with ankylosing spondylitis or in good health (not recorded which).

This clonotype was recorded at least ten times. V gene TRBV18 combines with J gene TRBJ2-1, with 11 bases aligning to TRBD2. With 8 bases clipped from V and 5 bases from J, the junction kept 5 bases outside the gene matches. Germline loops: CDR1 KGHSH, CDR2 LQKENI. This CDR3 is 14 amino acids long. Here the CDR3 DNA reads TGTGCCAGCAGCCCGGGACTAGCGGACAATGAGCAGTTCTTC. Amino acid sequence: CASSPGLADNEQFF.

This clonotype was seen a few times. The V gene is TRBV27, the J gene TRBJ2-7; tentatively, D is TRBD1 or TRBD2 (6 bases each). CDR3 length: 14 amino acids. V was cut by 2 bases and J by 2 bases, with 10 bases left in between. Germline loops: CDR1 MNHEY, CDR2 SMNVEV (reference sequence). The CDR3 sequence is CASSLKGGAYEQYF. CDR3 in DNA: TGTGCCAGCAGTTTAAAGGGGGGAGCCTACGAGCAGTACTTC.

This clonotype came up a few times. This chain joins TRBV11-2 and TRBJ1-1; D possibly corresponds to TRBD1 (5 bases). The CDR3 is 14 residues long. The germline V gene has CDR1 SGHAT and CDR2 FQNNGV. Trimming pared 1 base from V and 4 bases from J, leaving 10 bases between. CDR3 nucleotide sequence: TGTGCCAGCAGCTTAGTCGACGGGACCACTGAAGCTTTCTTT. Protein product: CASSLVDGTTEAFF.

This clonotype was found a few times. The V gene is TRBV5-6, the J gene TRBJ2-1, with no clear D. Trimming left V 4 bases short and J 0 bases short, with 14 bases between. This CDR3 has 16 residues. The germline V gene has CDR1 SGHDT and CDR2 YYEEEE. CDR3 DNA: TGTGCCAGCAGCAAGACCTCGACGGCCTCCTACAATGAGCAGTTCTTC. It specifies CASSKTSTASYNEQFF. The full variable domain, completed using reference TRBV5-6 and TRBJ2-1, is DAGVTQSPTHLIKTRGQQVTLRCSPKSGHDTVSWYQQALGQGPQFIFQYYEEEERQRGNFPDRFSGHQFPNYSSELNVNALLLGDSALYLCASSKTSTASYNEQFFGPGTRLTVL.

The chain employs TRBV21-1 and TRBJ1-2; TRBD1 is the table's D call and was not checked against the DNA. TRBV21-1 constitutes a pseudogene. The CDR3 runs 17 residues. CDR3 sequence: CASSKTTKNRVNYGYTF. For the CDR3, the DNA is TGTGCCAGCAGCAAAACCACCAAAAACAGGGTGAACTATGGCTACACCTTC.

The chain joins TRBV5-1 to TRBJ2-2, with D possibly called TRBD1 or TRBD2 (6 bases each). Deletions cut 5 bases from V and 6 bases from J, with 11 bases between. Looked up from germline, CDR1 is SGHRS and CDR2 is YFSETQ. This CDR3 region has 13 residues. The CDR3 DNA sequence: TGCGCCAGCAGTTCGGGGGCGGCCGGGGAGCTGTTTTTT. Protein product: CASSSGAAGELFF.

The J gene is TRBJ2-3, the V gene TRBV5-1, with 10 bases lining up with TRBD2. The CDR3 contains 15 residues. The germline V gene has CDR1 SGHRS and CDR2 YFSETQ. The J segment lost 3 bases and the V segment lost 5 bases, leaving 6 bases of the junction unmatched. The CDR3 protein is CASRETSGTTDTQYF. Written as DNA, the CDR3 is TGCGCCAGCAGGGAAACTAGCGGGACTACAGATACGCAGTATTTT.

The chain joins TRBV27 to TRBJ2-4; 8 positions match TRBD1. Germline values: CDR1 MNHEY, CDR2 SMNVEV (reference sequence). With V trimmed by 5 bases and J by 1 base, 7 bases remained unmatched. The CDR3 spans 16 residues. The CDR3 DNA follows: TGTGCCAGCAGTCCCCCAGGGGGCTGGGCCAAAAACATTCAGTACTTC. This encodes CASSPPGGWAKNIQYF.

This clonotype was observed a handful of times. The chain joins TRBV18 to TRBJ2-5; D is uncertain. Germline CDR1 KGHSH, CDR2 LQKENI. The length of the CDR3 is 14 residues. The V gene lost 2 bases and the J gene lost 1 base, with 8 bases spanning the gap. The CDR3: CASSPGYSQETQYF. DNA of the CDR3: TGTGCCAGCTCACCAGGGTACAGCCAAGAGACCCAGTACTTC.

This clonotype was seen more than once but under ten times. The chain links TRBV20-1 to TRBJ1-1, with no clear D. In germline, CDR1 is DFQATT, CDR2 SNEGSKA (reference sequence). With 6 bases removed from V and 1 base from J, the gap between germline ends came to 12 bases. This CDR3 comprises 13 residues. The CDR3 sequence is CSATRAGNTEAFF. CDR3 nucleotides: TGCAGTGCCACTCGGGCAGGGAACACTGAAGCTTTCTTT.

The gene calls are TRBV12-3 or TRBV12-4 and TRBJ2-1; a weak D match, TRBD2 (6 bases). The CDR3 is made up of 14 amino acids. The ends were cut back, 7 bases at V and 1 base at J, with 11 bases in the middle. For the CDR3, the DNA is TGTGCCAGCACAGACGGGAGTTCCTACAATGAGCAGTTCTTC. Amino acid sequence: CASTDGSSYNEQFF.

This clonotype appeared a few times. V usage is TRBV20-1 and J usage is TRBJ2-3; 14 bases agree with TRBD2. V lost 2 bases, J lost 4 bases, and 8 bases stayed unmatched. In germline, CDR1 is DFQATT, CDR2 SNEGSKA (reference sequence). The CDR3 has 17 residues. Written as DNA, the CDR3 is TGCAGTGCTAGACCAGTTCGACTAGCGGGGGGGCCAGATACGCAGTATTTT. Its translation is CSARPVRLAGGPDTQYF.

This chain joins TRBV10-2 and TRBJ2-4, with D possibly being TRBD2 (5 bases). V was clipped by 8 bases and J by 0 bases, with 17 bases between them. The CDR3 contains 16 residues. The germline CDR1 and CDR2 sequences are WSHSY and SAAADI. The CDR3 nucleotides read TGCGCCAGCGGGAGAAGTTTAGCGACAGCCAAAAACATTCAGTACTTC. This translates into CASGRSLATAKNIQYF.

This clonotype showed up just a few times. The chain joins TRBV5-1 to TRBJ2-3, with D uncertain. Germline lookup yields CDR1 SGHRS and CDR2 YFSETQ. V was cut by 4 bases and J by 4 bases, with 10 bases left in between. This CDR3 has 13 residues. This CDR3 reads CASSLRPSDTQYF. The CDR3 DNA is TGCGCCAGCAGCCTCAGACCCTCAGATACGCAGTATTTT. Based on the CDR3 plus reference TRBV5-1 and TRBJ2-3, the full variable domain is KAGVTQTPRYLIKTRGQQVTLSCSPISGHRSVSWYQQTPGQGLQFLFEYFSETQRNKGNFPGRFSGRQFSNSRSEMNVSTLELGDSALYLCASSLRPSDTQYFGPGTRLTVL.